This T cell receptor beta chain was captured in a study of monozygotic twins with inflammatory bowel disease (dated by TCRdb to about 2019). About the full investigation: In total, around 30 monozygotic twin pairs made up the full study: 19 Danish pairs, all IBD-discordant, plus nine German pairs, of which four were IBD-concordant and five were IBD-discordant. The search for disease-associated traits relied mainly on comparing IBD patients with their genetically identical healthy co-twins within discordant pairs. Each individual had, on average, about 151 000 unique TCRalpha sequences and 181 000 unique TCRbeta sequences available for analysis. Study-level results and caveats: No single strong signal or clonotype linked to IBD turned up in the results, so the idea that one exists was not supported. Repertoire similarity did not differ between concordant and discordant twins, which could be due to limited statistical power. TCRbeta repertoire diversity, by inverse Simpson index, was decreased in IBD patients compared with their healthy co-twins. Because patients were on differing immunosuppressive treatments, the repertoires may have picked up extra background noise and inter-individual variability. IBD patients shared fewer clonotypes with other individuals than healthy twins did, most markedly in patients showing signs of disease activity. The analysis was unable to tell apart different T cell subtypes.

Libraries were made using 5' RACE. Preparation of each TCR library used 3,000 to 4,000 ng of total RNA. For each sample, cDNA synthesis with SMARTScribe reverse transcriptase was split into eight separate reactions. Unique molecular identifiers containing a 6-nucleotide sample barcode were introduced through template switching during cDNA synthesis. Amplification of TCRalpha and TCRbeta cDNA involved two nested PCRs of 16 and 9 cycles, and each PCR was followed by bead purification. Before amplification, the cDNA was treated with uracil DNA-glycosylase and purified using the QIAquick PCR purification kit. The second PCR added Illumina TruSeq-compatible adapters along with sample-specific barcodes. TapeStation and Qubit were used to check library quality and concentration, and approximately 5 ng of each library went into the pool. Sequencing of the pooled libraries was done on an Illumina HiSeq2500 single-index Rapid Run using custom sequencing primers and 2 x 100 bp reads. The paper's data handling went like this. MiGEC version 1.2.6 was used for UMI-based consensus assembly, which corrected PCR and sequencing errors. MiXCR version 2.1.1 was used to carry out V(D)J alignment, clonotype assembly and CDR3 extraction. Gene usage, clonotype sharing and MAIT/NKT TCR abundance were normalised by analysing the top 1000, 10 000 and 20 000 clonotypes per sample. Diversity was computed as the inverse Simpson index with the vegan R package after downsampling to 27 000 UMIs. Paired Mann-Whitney U tests were applied to discordant twin pairs, with Benjamini-Hochberg correction for multiple testing. TCRdb reanalyzed the reads, keeping one entry per CDR3 protein sequence and omitting DNA. Clone size and V and J calls follow TCRdb, not the original study. The record for this sample contains 110,000 to 150,000 distinct CDR3 sequences. 1.2% of the sample lies in the top ten.

A roughly 2.5 ml peripheral blood sample was drawn into PAXgene tubes per donor and stored at -80°C. Without any T cell sorting, total RNA was extracted from whole blood using the PAXgene blood miRNA kit on an automated QIAcube. Peripheral blood from monozygotic twin pairs who were concordant or discordant for inflammatory bowel disease underwent deep TCRalpha and TCRbeta repertoire profiling using unique molecular barcoding. For every twin pair, smoking habits were documented, and each individual was categorised as a current, former or never smoker. Details on this clonotype: Its antigen target is currently unknown.

The CDR3 covers 16 residues, taking in both the cysteine and the phenylalanine. No DNA appears here. For CDR1 and CDR2, the germline V gene lists SGHRS and YFSETQ. The sequencing sample was made of blood. The V and J segments used are TRBV5-1 and TRBJ1-2; TCRdb's D call, TRBD1, is unchecked because there is no DNA. This clonotype originated in a human donor with ulcerative colitis or Crohn's disease, or a healthy co-twin of an affected twin (not recorded which). For the CDR3, the sequence is CASSQVVDIRNYGYTF.